Here is one T cell receptor (beta chain) with its context. The entry originates in a study of cytotoxic CD8 clonotypes in ibrutinib-treated CLL. On the study more broadly: The group held roughly twelve relapsed/refractory and 15 treatment-naive patients, with under 18 IGHV unmutated. When averaged across all of the samples, the counts came to approximately 250,000 productive templates and 86,000 or so productive rearrangements.

Deep sequencing aimed at 1 in 200,000 to 1 in 1 million T cells' resolution. TCRdb's table, derived via immunoSEQ multiplex PCR, lists solely in-frame clones and lacks some. The repertoire consists of some 27,000 clones, with around 60% occurring once and the leading ten covering around 5.1%. The V segment lost 4 bases and the J segment 2 bases; nucleotides outside the gene matches: 5. Germline CDR1 MDHEN, CDR2 SYDVKM. This CDR3 has 14 residues. This receptor was identified in a human donor with chronic lymphocytic leukemia. The starting material was PBMCs, obtained before ibrutinib treatment. The V gene is TRBV28, the J gene TRBJ2-7; TRBD1 matches at 7 bases. The DNA of the CDR3 is TGTGCCAGCAGTTACTTTACAGGGGCCTACGAGCAGTACTTC. Encoded protein: CASSYFTGAYEQYF.